This is a list of T cell receptor beta chains from one sample in a study of vaccination and CD4 T cells after COVID-19. Via MiXCR, TCRdb re-called the PCR reads, giving one row per CDR3 protein. This table holds about 13,000 distinct CDR3 sequences, approximately 31% found once. These TCRs' antigens remain unknown. The sample here was CD4+ T cells from blood, cultured in vitro, taken before SARS-CoV-2 vaccination. Receptors were obtained from a human donor who received a COVID-19 vaccine. The CDR3 runs from the conserved cysteine through the conserved F or W. D genes are given only for firm matches. Clone size is shown for a subset of rows, as once, few, many or a class of expanded clone.

V gene	J gene	D gene	clone size	CDR3 DNA	CDR3 protein
TRBV6-1	TRBJ2-3	-	few	TGTGCCAGCAGTGAATATGGGGCCACAGATACGCAGTATTTT	CASSEYGATDTQYF
TRBV6-1	TRBJ1-5	TRBD1	few	TGTGCCAGCAGTCTCGGACAGGATCAGCCCCAGCATTTT	CASSLGQDQPQHF
TRBV18	TRBJ1-5	-	few	TGTGCCAGCTCACCAAACTCGGGGGCCAATCAGCCCCAGCATTTT	CASSPNSGANQPQHF
TRBV30	TRBJ2-3	TRBD2	-	TGTGCCTGGAGTGTACGAGGTAGCGGGGGTCCTTCTAGCACAGATACGCAGTATTTT	CAWSVRGSGGPSSTDTQYF
TRBV25-1	TRBJ1-1	-	-	TGTGCCAGCAGTGAACCCACAAGGAACACTGAAGCTTTCTTT	CASSEPTRNTEAFF
TRBV12-3/TRBV12-4	TRBJ2-1	TRBD2	once	TGTGCCAGCAGATACGGGGGGAACTCCTACAATGAGCAGTTCTTC	CASRYGGNSYNEQFF
TRBV30	TRBJ2-1	-	few	TGTGCCTGGAGTCCCGGGGCCCTTTTAAGCTCCTACAATGAGCAGTTCTTC	CAWSPGALLSSYNEQFF
TRBV5-4	TRBJ1-6	TRBD1	-	TGTGCCAGCAAGGAGCACACAGGGGTTTGGAATTCACCCCTCCACTTT	CASKEHTGVWNSPLHF
TRBV6-1	TRBJ1-5	-	-	TGTGCCAGCAGTGAGGCGGCCCGCAATCAGCCCCAGCATTTT	CASSEAARNQPQHF
TRBV2	TRBJ1-2	-	-	TGTGCCAGCGGCGAGGGCAGAAACTATGGCTACACCTTC	CASGEGRNYGYTF
TRBV19	TRBJ1-2	-	-	TGTGCCAGTACTGGGGGGGGGACTCATGGCTACACCTTC	CASTGGGTHGYTF
TRBV6-5	TRBJ1-5	-	few	TGTGCCAGCAGTTTCTCCAGTAATCAGCCCCAGCATTTT	CASSFSSNQPQHF
TRBV20-1	TRBJ1-2	-	medium-sized	TGCAGTGCTAGAGATATTCGACTGGCGGGGGATGGCTACACCTTC	CSARDIRLAGDGYTF
TRBV20-1	TRBJ2-7	-	few	TGCAGTGCTTGGGGCGCCGGGGAAGGGGCCTACGAGCAGTACTTC	CSAWGAGEGAYEQYF
TRBV19	TRBJ1-4	-	few	TGTGCCAGTACGCGGGCGGTGCAGGATGAAAAACTGTTTTTT	CASTRAVQDEKLFF
TRBV20-1	TRBJ2-5	-	few	TGCAGTGCGAGCCGGGGGCGGGGGAGGTACCAAGAGACCCAGTACTTC	CSASRGRGRYQETQYF
TRBV12-3/TRBV12-4	TRBJ1-1	-	-	TGTGCCAGCAGTTTAGCGCGGCGGTCGAACACTGAAGCTTTCTTT	CASSLARRSNTEAFF
TRBV20-1	TRBJ1-3	-	-	TGCAGTGCTCCTAGGGGGATCGGAAACACCATATATTTT	CSAPRGIGNTIYF
TRBV6-4	TRBJ2-2	-	-	TGTGCCAGCAGTGCCCTCTCAGGGGGGACCGGGGAGCTGTTTTTT	CASSALSGGTGELFF
TRBV24-1	TRBJ2-5	TRBD1	medium-sized	TGTGCCACCAGTGACCGGGGACAGTACCAAGAGACCCAGTACTTC	CATSDRGQYQETQYF
TRBV28	TRBJ1-6	-	-	TGTGCCAGCAGTCCCCAGACAGGCGGGGATAATTCACCCCTCCACTTT	CASSPQTGGDNSPLHF
TRBV5-1	TRBJ2-7	TRBD1	-	TGCGCCAGCAGCCCGGGACAGGCCTCCTACGAGCAGTACTTC	CASSPGQASYEQYF
TRBV19	TRBJ1-2	-	-	TGTGCCAGTAGGAACACAGGTTATGGCTACACCTTC	CASRNTGYGYTF
TRBV24-1	TRBJ2-1	TRBD1	few	TGTGCCACCAGTGAACAGGGGGCGCGTTACAATGAGCAGTTCTTC	CATSEQGARYNEQFF
TRBV6-1	TRBJ1-2	TRBD1	-	TGTGCCAGCAGTGAAGAGGGACAGGGGGTTGGTGGCTACACCTTC	CASSEEGQGVGGYTF
TRBV12-3/TRBV12-4	TRBJ2-1	-	-	TGTGCCAGCAGTTTAGTGGGTCGTAATGAGCAGTTCTTC	CASSLVGRNEQFF
TRBV9	TRBJ1-1	-	-	TGTGCCAGCAGCGTAGTTTCGGGTTCGGCTGAAGCTTTCTTT	CASSVVSGSAEAFF
TRBV5-4	TRBJ2-5	TRBD1	-	TGTGCCAGCAGCTTGGGACAGGGGTGGGAGACCCAGTACTTC	CASSLGQGWETQYF
TRBV20-1	TRBJ2-5	-	-	TGCAGTGCTAGAGGCGCGCCGGGGGGCTCCTCGAAGACCCAGTACTTC	CSARGAPGGSSKTQYF
TRBV24-1	TRBJ2-5	-	few	TGTGCCACCAGTGATTTGGACGAGGAGACCCAGTACTTC	CATSDLDEETQYF
TRBV7-2	TRBJ1-5	TRBD1	medium-sized	TGTGCCAGCAGCATCCGACAGGGCCCCCAGCATTTT	CASSIRQGPQHF
TRBV29-1	TRBJ1-1	-	few	TGCAGCGTTGAAGCGGGGATGAACACTGAAGCTTTCTTT	CSVEAGMNTEAFF
TRBV6-1	TRBJ1-1	TRBD1	few	TGTGCCAGCAGAGGACAGGGGAGGCGGAACACTGAAGCTTTCTTT	CASRGQGRRNTEAFF
TRBV5-1	TRBJ2-3	-	-	TGCGCCAGCAGCTTGGAGGGGCCCCAGGAAACAGATACGCAGTATTTT	CASSLEGPQETDTQYF
TRBV5-1	TRBJ2-3	TRBD2	-	TGCGCCAGCAGCCCGAGACGCGGGGGGGAGGCAGATACGCAGTATTTT	CASSPRRGGEADTQYF
TRBV12-3/TRBV12-4	TRBJ2-3	TRBD2	-	TGTGCCAGCAGTTTGCTAGCGGGGGGTCCGACAGATACGCAGTATTTT	CASSLLAGGPTDTQYF
TRBV2	TRBJ2-2	-	-	TGTGCCAGCAGCCCCAGGAGGAACACCGGGGAGCTGTTTTTT	CASSPRRNTGELFF
TRBV5-8	TRBJ1-1	TRBD1	-	TGTGCCAGCAGTCTCCGCGGGACAGGGCGTGAAGCTTTCTTT	CASSLRGTGREAFF
TRBV24-1	TRBJ2-3	-	few	TGTGCCACCAGTGATTTGAAGTTCGCTGGCACAGATACGCAGTATTTT	CATSDLKFAGTDTQYF
TRBV20-1	TRBJ2-3	TRBD2	-	TGCAGTGCTAGATTGCCTAGCGGGGGGGCAGATACGCAGTATTTT	CSARLPSGGADTQYF
TRBV30	TRBJ2-7	-	few	TGTGCCTGGAGTGTACCGGGACAACCTTACGAGCAGTACTTC	CAWSVPGQPYEQYF
TRBV7-2	TRBJ2-5	-	-	TGTGCCAGCAGCTTAGAGGGGGGGACGGAGACCCAGTACTTC	CASSLEGGTETQYF
TRBV10-1	TRBJ1-1	-	few	TGCGCCAGCCGAGGCCAGTTGAACACTGAAGCTTTCTTT	CASRGQLNTEAFF
TRBV6-1	TRBJ2-7	TRBD1	few	TGTGCCAGCAGTGAACCGGGACAGGGGTCCTACGAGCAGTACTTC	CASSEPGQGSYEQYF
TRBV5-1	TRBJ2-5	-	-	TGCGCCAGCAGCTTGGTGGGGGAGGAGACCCAGTACTTC	CASSLVGEETQYF